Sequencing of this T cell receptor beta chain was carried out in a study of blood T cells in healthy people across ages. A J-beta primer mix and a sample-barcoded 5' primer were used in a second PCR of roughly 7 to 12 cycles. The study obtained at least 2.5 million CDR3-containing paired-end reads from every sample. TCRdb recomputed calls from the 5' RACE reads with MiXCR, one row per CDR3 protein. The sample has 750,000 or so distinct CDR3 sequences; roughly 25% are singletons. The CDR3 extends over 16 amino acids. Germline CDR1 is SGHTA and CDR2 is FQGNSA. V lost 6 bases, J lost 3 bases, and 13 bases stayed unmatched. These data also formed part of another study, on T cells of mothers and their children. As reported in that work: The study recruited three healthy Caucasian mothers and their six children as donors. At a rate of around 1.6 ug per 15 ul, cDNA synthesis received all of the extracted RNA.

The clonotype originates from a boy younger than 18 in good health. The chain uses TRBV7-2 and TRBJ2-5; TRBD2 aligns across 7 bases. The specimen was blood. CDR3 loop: CASRPRAGGGEETQYF. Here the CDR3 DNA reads TGTGCCAGCAGACCCAGAGCGGGCGGGGGAGAAGAGACCCAGTACTTC. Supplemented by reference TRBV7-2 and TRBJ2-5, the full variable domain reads GAGVSQSPSNKVTEKGKDVELRCDPISGHTALYWYRQSLGQGLEFLIYFQGNSAPDKSGLPSDRFSAERTGGSVSTLTIQRTQQEDSAVYLCASRPRAGGGEETQYFGPGTRLLVL.